The 16 T cell receptor beta chains presented below share a single source sample, sequenced in a study of identical twins. MiXCR, run by TCRdb on the 5' RACE reads, gives a single entry per CDR3 protein. The sample consists of 400,000 to 600,000 distinct CDR3 sequences, about a fifth of them appearing once. This sample also appeared in a second study, on yellow fever vaccine responses in identical twins.

The specimen was CD4+ T cells sorted from blood. The receptors were gathered from a woman between 18 and 29 years old in good health.

CDR3 nucleotide sequence: TGTGCCAGCAGGTCTAGCGGGAGTGGGAAAGAGACCCAGTACTTC. Translated, it gives CASRSSGSGKETQYF. The chain links TRBV28 to TRBJ2-5; 10 nucleotides line up with TRBD2. The trim removed 6 bases at V and 3 bases at J, leaving 7 bases unmatched. Germline assignment: CDR1 MDHEN and CDR2 SYDVKM. The CDR3 runs to 15 residues.

This clonotype turned up a few times. The chain has TRBV4-1 and TRBJ2-4; TRBD2 is a possible D gene (6 bases). The V end lost 0 bases, the J end lost 3 bases, and 6 bases lay between the germline ends. This CDR3 comprises 14 residues. CDR1 is MGHRA and CDR2 is YSYEKL in the germline V gene. The CDR3 here is CASSQEGGKNIQYF. Written as DNA, the CDR3 is TGCGCCAGCAGCCAAGAGGGGGGCAAAAACATTCAGTACTTC.

This chain links TRBV24-1 with TRBJ2-1; tentative D call: TRBD2 (6 bases). The CDR3 runs 12 residues. Germline-derived CDR1 and CDR2 are KGHDR and SFDVKD. Trimming cost V 5 bases and J 7 bases, with 8 bases left between them. For the CDR3, the DNA is TGTGCCACCAGTGGAGGACTAAATGAGCAGTTCTTC. This sequence encodes CATSGGLNEQFF.

This rearrangement joins TRBV27 to TRBJ2-5; D perhaps matches TRBD2 (6 bases). This CDR3 is 16 amino acids long. With 0 bases removed from V and 5 bases from J, the gap between germline ends came to 16 bases. Germline-derived CDR1 and CDR2 are MNHEY and SMNVEV (reference sequence). The DNA of the CDR3 is TGTGCCAGCAGTTTATCTGGCTTAACTAGCATCGAGACCCAGTACTTC. Amino acids: CASSLSGLTSIETQYF.

J is TRBJ2-2 and V is TRBV20-1, with 7 bases aligning to TRBD1. V lost 6 bases and J lost 6; bases outside the gene matches: 7. Germline V gene data show CDR1 as DFQATT and CDR2 as SNEGSKA (reference sequence). The CDR3 runs 13 residues. This CDR3 is CSAGRTGAGELFF. CDR3 DNA: TGCAGTGCGGGAAGAACAGGGGCCGGGGAGCTGTTTTTT.

This chain uses TRBV7-6 with TRBJ1-6; tentative D call: TRBD1 (6 bases). Trimming pared 1 base from V and 6 bases from J, leaving 13 bases between. The CDR3 consists of 16 residues. CDR1 and CDR2 (germline): SGHVS, FNYEAQ. The CDR3 sequence is CASSLGGSRGNSPLHF. The CDR3 nucleotides read TGTGCCAGCAGCTTAGGAGGGTCCAGGGGTAATTCACCCCTCCACTTT.

This chain uses TRBV12-3 or TRBV12-4 with TRBJ2-2; possibly TRBD1 or TRBD2 for D (5 bases each). V lost 2 bases to trimming and J lost 0 bases, with 7 bases between them. CDR3 length: 15 residues. CDR3 DNA sequence: TGTGCCAGCAGTTTATGGGGGACGAACACCGGGGAGCTGTTTTTT. Translation: CASSLWGTNTGELFF.

This clonotype was counted between two and nine times. The chain has TRBV12-3 or TRBV12-4 and TRBJ2-2; D uncertain. The V gene lost 1 base and the J gene lost 6 bases, with 12 bases spanning the gap. This CDR3 comprises 15 residues. The CDR3 sequence: CASSLGTGKAGELFF. In DNA, the CDR3 is TGTGCCAGCAGTTTAGGGACGGGCAAGGCCGGGGAGCTGTTTTTT.

The J gene is TRBJ2-7, the V gene TRBV5-1; 11 bases match TRBD1. CDR1 is SGHRS, CDR2 YFSETQ, per germline. V dropped 0 bases and J dropped 6; count of bases not matched to a gene: 5. The CDR3 has 15 residues. The CDR3 loop reads CASSLDGQGAGEQYF. DNA of the CDR3: TGCGCCAGCAGCTTGGACGGACAGGGGGCAGGCGAGCAGTACTTC.

V is TRBV28 and J is TRBJ2-7, with 9 bases matching TRBD1. The CDR3 spans 14 residues. V trimming: 5 bases; J trimming: 5 bases; junction bases outside the gene matches: 7. Germline CDR1 is MDHEN and CDR2 is SYDVKM. In DNA, the CDR3 is TGTGCCAGCAGTACGGGACAGGGTAGGCACGAGCAGTACGTC. This encodes CASSTGQGRHEQYV.

The chain is built from TRBV9 and TRBJ2-6, with D possibly TRBD1 on 6 matching bases. The length of the CDR3 is 17 residues. Germline-derived CDR1 and CDR2 are SGDLS and YYNGEE. V was trimmed by 0 bases and J by 1 base, leaving 11 bases between them. The CDR3 spells CASSVEGVWSGANVLTF. CDR3 nucleotide sequence: TGTGCCAGCAGCGTAGAGGGGGTTTGGTCTGGGGCCAACGTCCTGACTTTC.

This clonotype showed up many times. The chain has TRBV29-1 and TRBJ2-7, with D tentatively TRBD1 (6 bases). The germline V and J ends were trimmed by 3 bases and 1 base, with 10 bases remaining between them. CDR1 SQVTM and CDR2 ANQGSEA come from the germline V gene. The CDR3 consists of 13 residues. As DNA, the CDR3 is TGCAGCGTTGACAGGGGCAATTCCTACGAGCAGTACTTC. Encoded protein: CSVDRGNSYEQYF.

This clonotype was recorded a few times. This rearrangement joins TRBV5-6 to TRBJ2-3; 7 nucleotides line up with TRBD1. CDR3 length: 14 residues. The ends lost 4 bases at V and 2 bases at J; junction bases unmatched: 4. Germline V CDR1 and CDR2: SGHDT, YYEEEE. CDR3 loop: CASSGTADTDTQYF. CDR3 sequence (DNA): TGTGCCAGCAGCGGGACAGCAGACACAGATACGCAGTATTTT.

This clonotype was counted a few times. The J gene is TRBJ2-7, the V gene TRBV10-2, with no clear D. Trimming pared 3 bases from V and 3 bases from J, leaving 9 bases between. The CDR3 has 13 residues. Germline CDR1 is WSHSY and CDR2 is SAAADI. The CDR3 nucleotides are TGCGCCAGCAGTGACTTGGTGGACTACGAGCAGTACTTC. Translating gives CASSDLVDYEQYF.

A few counts support this clonotype. The V call is TRBV15, the J call TRBJ1-6; D possibly corresponds to TRBD1 (6 bases). Trimming took off 4 bases at V and 8 bases at J, with 12 bases between the two ends. This CDR3 region has 14 residues. Germline lookup yields CDR1 LNHNV and CDR2 YYDKDF (reference sequence). The CDR3 DNA reads as TGTGCCACCAGCAACACAGGGAAACATTCACCCCTCCACTTT. Encoded protein: CATSNTGKHSPLHF.

This clonotype has just a few counts. The chain couples TRBV12-3 or TRBV12-4 to TRBJ1-2, with TRBD1 as a possible D gene (5 bases). Trimming shortened V by 4 bases and J by 4 bases, and 16 bases separated the two germline ends. The CDR3 extends over 15 amino acids. Here the CDR3 reads CASSSNVRVAYGYTF. CDR3 in DNA: TGTGCCAGCAGTTCAAACGTCAGGGTGGCCTATGGCTACACCTTC.